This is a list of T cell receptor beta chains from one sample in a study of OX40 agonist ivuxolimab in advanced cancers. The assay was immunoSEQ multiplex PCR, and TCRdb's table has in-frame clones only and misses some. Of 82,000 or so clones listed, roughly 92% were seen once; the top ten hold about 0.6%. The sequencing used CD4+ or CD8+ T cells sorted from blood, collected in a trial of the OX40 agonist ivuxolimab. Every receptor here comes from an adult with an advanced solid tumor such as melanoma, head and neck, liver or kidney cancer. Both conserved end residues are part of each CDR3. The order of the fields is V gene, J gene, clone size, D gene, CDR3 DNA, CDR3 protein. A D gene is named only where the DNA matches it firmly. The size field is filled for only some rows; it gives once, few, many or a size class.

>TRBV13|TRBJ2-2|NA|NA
TGTGCCAGCAGCCGACCACAGGTTTTCGGTAGGGACACCGGGGAGCTGTTTTTT
CASSRPQVFGRDTGELFF
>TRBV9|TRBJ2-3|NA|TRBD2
TGTGCCAGCAGCCCAGGGGCTAGCGGGGGGGCAGGTACGCAGTATTTT
CASSPGASGGAGTQYF
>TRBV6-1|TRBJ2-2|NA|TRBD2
TGTGCCATCGGGAGGGTCCCCGGGGAGCTGTTTTTT
CAIGRVPGELFF
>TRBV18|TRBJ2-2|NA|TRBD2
TGTGCCAGCTCACAAGGACTAGCGGCCAACACCGGGGAGCTGTTTTTT
CASSQGLAANTGELFF
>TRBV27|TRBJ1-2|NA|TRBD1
TGTGCCAGCAGTTTTCGTCCCATCCAGGGGACAGACTATGGCTACACCTTC
CASSFRPIQGTDYGYTF
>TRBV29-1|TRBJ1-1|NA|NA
TGCAGCGTTGAAATCCGGGAGCGTACCGCTGAAGCTTTCTTT
CSVEIRERTAEAFF
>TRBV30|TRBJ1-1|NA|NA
TGTGCCTGGAGTCCCCTAGGGACACGCAACACTGAAGCTTTCTTT
CAWSPLGTRNTEAFF
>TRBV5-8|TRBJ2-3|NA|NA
TGTGCCAGCAGCCTCGTCCAGGGTAGGGCAGATACGCAGTATTTT
CASSLVQGRADTQYF
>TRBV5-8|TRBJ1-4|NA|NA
TGTGCCAGCAGCCGAGACGATGCCATTCCGGAGAATTATTTT
CASSRDDAIPENYF
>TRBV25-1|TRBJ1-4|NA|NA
TGTGCCAGCAGTGAATTTGGAAGGGACCCTGAAAAACTGTTTTTT
CASSEFGRDPEKLFF
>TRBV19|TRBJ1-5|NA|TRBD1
TGTGCCAGTAGTGACAGGGGTGGCAATCAGCCCCAGCATTTT
CASSDRGGNQPQHF
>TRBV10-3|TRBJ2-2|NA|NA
TGTGCCATCAGTGAGCGGAGACAGGGAGGCACCGGGGAGCTGTTTTTT
CAISERRQGGTGELFF
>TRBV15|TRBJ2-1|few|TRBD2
TGTGCCACCAGCAGAGATTGGGTTAGCGGGAGTGGTGAGCAGTTCTTC
CATSRDWVSGSGEQFF
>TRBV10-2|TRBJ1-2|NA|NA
TGCGCCAGCAGAGCACAGGGTGCTGACTATGGCTACACCTTC
CASRAQGADYGYTF
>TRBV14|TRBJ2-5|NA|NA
TGTGCCAGCAGCCAACTAGGCGGGTCCCAAGAGACCCAGTACTTC
CASSQLGGSQETQYF
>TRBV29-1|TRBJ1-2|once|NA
TGCAGCGTTTCAACAGTTGAATTTGGCTACACCTTC
CSVSTVEFGYTF
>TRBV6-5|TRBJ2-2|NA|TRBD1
TGTGCCAGCAGTTACTCCTGGACAGGGAACACCGGGGAGCTGTTTTTT
CASSYSWTGNTGELFF
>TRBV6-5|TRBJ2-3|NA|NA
TGTGCCAGCAGTTACGGTATTCTAGTCACAGATACGCAGTATTTT
CASSYGILVTDTQYF
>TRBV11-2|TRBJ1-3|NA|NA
TGTGCCAGCAGCTTAGAGCCAAACACCATATATTTT
CASSLEPNTIYF
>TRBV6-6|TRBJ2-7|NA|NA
TGTGCCAGTAGTTCTAACAGCCTCTACGAGCAGTACTTC
CASSSNSLYEQYF
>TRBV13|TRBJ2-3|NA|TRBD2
TGTGCCAGCCGGAGTGGCGGGGGACCCACAGATACGCAGTATTTT
CASRSGGGPTDTQYF
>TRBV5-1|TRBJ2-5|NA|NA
TGCGCCAGCAGCAAGGGGTCGTCAGGATTACAAGAGACCCAGTACTTC
CASSKGSSGLQETQYF
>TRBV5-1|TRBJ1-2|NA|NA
TGCGCCAGCAGCCAGGGATCTATGATGGGCTATGGCTACACCTTC
CASSQGSMMGYGYTF
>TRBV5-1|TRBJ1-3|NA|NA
TGCGCCAGCAGCTTTCAAGGTGGAAACACCATATATTTT
CASSFQGGNTIYF
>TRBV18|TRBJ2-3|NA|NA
TGTGCCAGCTCACAATTACCGGAGATCACAGATACGCAGTATTTT
CASSQLPEITDTQYF
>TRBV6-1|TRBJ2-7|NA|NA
TGTGCCAGCAGTGAGCGGTACGAGCAGTACTTC
CASSERYEQYF
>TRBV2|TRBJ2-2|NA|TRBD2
TGTGCCAGCAAAGGACCTAGCGGACTGAACACCGGGGAGCTGTTTTTT
CASKGPSGLNTGELFF
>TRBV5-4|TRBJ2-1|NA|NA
TGTGCCAGCAGCTCGGGCACAGGGCCTCTAGGCAATGAGCAGTTCTTC
CASSSGTGPLGNEQFF
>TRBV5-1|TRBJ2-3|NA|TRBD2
TGCGCCAGCAGCTACGGGACTAGCGGGGAGAACACAGATACGCAGTATTTT
CASSYGTSGENTDTQYF
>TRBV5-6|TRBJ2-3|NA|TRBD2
TGTGCCAGCAGCTTGGCTAGCGGGGTAGATACGCAGTATTTT
CASSLASGVDTQYF
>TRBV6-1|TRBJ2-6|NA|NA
TGTGCCAGCAGCTATGCACAAAGTCGGGCCAACGTCCTGACTTTC
CASSYAQSRANVLTF
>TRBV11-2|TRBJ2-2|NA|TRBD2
TGTGCCAGCAGCTTAGAGCGTCTAGCGGGACCGACCGGGGAGCTGTTTTTT
CASSLERLAGPTGELFF
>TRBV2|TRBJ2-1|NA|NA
TGTGCCAGCAAGGAGAGCTCCTACAATGAGCAGTTCTTC
CASKESSYNEQFF
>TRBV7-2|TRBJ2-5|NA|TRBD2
TGTGCCAGCAGCTTGGAGACTAGCGGGGGTCAGACCCAGTACTTC
CASSLETSGGQTQYF
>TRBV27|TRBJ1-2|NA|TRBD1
TGTGCCAGCAGCGAGACTCCGACAGGGGAAGGGGGCTACACCTTC
CASSETPTGEGGYTF
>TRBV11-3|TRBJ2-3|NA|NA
TGTGCCAGCAGCTTGGGAAACACTGGCACAGATACGCAGTATTTT
CASSLGNTGTDTQYF
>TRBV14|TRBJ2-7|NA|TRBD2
TGTGCCAGCAGCCGGACTAGCGGTACCTACGAGCAGTACTTC
CASSRTSGTYEQYF
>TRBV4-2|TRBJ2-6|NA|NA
TGTGCCAGCAGCCAAGATAGGACAGCCGGGGCCAACGTCCTGACTTTC
CASSQDRTAGANVLTF
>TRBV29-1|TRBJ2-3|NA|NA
TGCAGCGTTGCTTCCGGGCCAAGCCAAGATACGCAGTATTTT
CSVASGPSQDTQYF
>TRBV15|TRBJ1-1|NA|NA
TGTGCCACCAGCACCTCTCTGGGGGAAAACACTGAAGCTTTCTTT
CATSTSLGENTEAFF